One sample yielded the 21 T cell receptor beta chains listed below, sequenced in a study of T cell repertoires in ileal Crohn's disease. Regarding time point: neoterminal ileum biopsy at postoperative endoscopy, about 6 months after surgery. Profiling relied on immunoSEQ multiplex PCR, and the TCRdb table lists in-frame clones only, not all of them. The sample contains some 60,000 clones, 70% to 90% of which appear only once. Material for sequencing was ileal tissue. These receptors all come from an adult with Crohn's disease.

This chain joins TRBV5-1 and TRBJ2-7, with D perhaps TRBD1 (6 bases). Germline assignment: CDR1 SGHRS and CDR2 YFSETQ. The CDR3 has 11 amino acids. Between the trimmed V and J ends, which lost 8 bases and 4 bases, there was a span of 10 bases. Here the CDR3 reads CARRDTYEQYV. CDR3 nucleotides: TGCGCCAGAAGGGACACTTACGAGCAGTACGTC.

J is TRBJ2-1 and V is TRBV4-3; possible D gene TRBD2, 5 bases. The CDR3 contains 11 residues. The germline gives CDR1 LGHNA, CDR2 YSLEER. Trimming pared 4 bases from V and 8 bases from J, leaving 6 bases between. This chain's CDR3 is CASSRADEQFF. Here the CDR3 DNA reads TGCGCCAGCAGCCGAGCGGATGAGCAGTTCTTC.

This rearrangement joins TRBV5-5 to TRBJ2-5; unclear D gene. V dropped 3 bases and J dropped 5 bases, with 8 bases sitting between them. The CDR3 is 12 amino acids. The germline V gene has CDR1 SGHKS and CDR2 YYEKEE (reference sequence). The CDR3 sequence is CASSSPMETQYF. The DNA for the CDR3 is TGTGCCAGCAGCTCGCCTATGGAGACCCAGTACTTC.

The V and J genes are TRBV19 and TRBJ1-5; a possible D gene is TRBD1 (6 bases). This CDR3 spans 14 amino acids. Germline V gene data show CDR1 as LNHDA and CDR2 as SQIVND (reference sequence). The V end was cut by 7 bases, the J end by 6 bases, with 16 bases between. In DNA form, the CDR3 reads TGTGCCAGTACCCCCATGGGGACAACTCAGCCCCAGCATTTT. Amino acids: CASTPMGTTQPQHF.

The chain employs TRBV19 and TRBJ1-1; D might be TRBD1 (5 bases). Trimming took 4 bases from V and 10 from J, leaving 13 bases between them. Germline loops: CDR1 LNHDA, CDR2 SQIVND (reference sequence). This CDR3 contains 12 residues. CDR3 nucleotide sequence: TGTGCCAGTAGTAGGGGGGAAGGTGCAGCTTTCTTT. Its protein is CASSRGEGAAFF.

The chain carries TRBV27 and TRBJ2-7; 14 bases fit TRBD2. The CDR3 is made up of 19 amino acids. J gave up 1 base and V 5 bases, and 13 bases lay outside the gene matches. Germline V gene sequence: CDR1 MNHEY, CDR2 SMNVEV (reference sequence). CDR3 in amino acids: CASSLGTSGSFGNSYEQYF. CDR3 DNA: TGTGCCAGCAGTCTAGGGACTAGCGGGAGTTTTGGGAATTCCTACGAGCAGTACTTC.

V gene TRBV6-5 combines with J gene TRBJ2-2; 11 positions agree with TRBD2. Germline loops: CDR1 MNHEY, CDR2 SVGAGI. V dropped 4 bases and J dropped 9; count of bases not matched to a gene: 7. The CDR3 is 15 residues long. CDR3 in amino acids: CASSLYSGGGRELFF. The CDR3 DNA reads as TGTGCCAGCAGTTTATATAGCGGGGGGGGCAGGGAGCTGTTTTTT.

The rearrangement uses TRBV6-5 and TRBJ2-7, with 7 bases fitting TRBD2. Germline V gene sequence: CDR1 MNHEY, CDR2 SVGAGI. After removal of 6 bases from V and 5 bases from J, the junction contained 10 bases not matched to a gene. CDR3 length: 14 residues. DNA of the CDR3: TGTGCCAGCAGCCGAAAAGGGCTAGCGGACGAGCAGTACGTC. It codes for CASSRKGLADEQYV.

This chain connects TRBV28 to TRBJ2-3; 8 nucleotides agree with TRBD2. The CDR3 is 15 residues long. The V gene's germline CDR1 is MDHEN and CDR2 SYDVKM. J was trimmed by 2 bases and V by 6 bases; bases with no gene match: 7. CDR3 protein: CASSPGGGPTDTQYF. The CDR3 DNA follows: TGTGCCAGCAGCCCCGGGGGGGGTCCCACAGATACGCAGTATTTT.

The rearrangement uses TRBV27 and TRBJ1-2, with D perhaps matching TRBD1 (5 bases). Trimming took off 5 bases at V and 8 bases at J, with 12 bases between the two ends. Germline CDR1 reads MNHEY; CDR2 reads SMNVEV (reference sequence). The CDR3 has 12 amino acids. CDR3 DNA sequence: TGTGCCAGCAGTCGCCCCGGGGGGGGCTACACCTTC. Its translation is CASSRPGGGYTF.

This clone has only a few counts. The chain carries TRBV28 and TRBJ1-6, with TRBD1 matching 8 bases. CDR3 length: 13 amino acids. Germline-derived CDR1 and CDR2 are MDHEN and SYDVKM. J lost 10 bases, V lost 7 bases, and 6 bases had no gene match. CDR3 sequence: CASKPGQVSPLHF. In DNA form, the CDR3 reads TGTGCCAGCAAGCCGGGACAGGTCTCACCCCTCCACTTT. The complete variable domain, with remaining parts taken from reference TRBV28 and TRBJ1-6, reads DVKVTQSSRYLVKRTGEKVFLECVQDMDHENMFWYRQDPGLGLRLIYFSYDVKMKEKGDIPEGYSVSREKKERFSLILESASTNQTSMYLCASKPGQVSPLHFGNGTRLTVT.

CDR3 in DNA: TGCGCCAGCAGCCCAGCAGGGCCGACTAACACTGAAGCTTTCTTT. Its translation is CASSPAGPTNTEAFF. This chain joins TRBV4-3 and TRBJ1-1, with D perhaps TRBD1 (5 bases). The germline CDR1 and CDR2 sequences are LGHNA and YSLEER. CDR3 length: 15 amino acids. The V gene lost 4 bases and the J gene lost 2 bases, with 14 bases spanning the gap.

This sequence joins TRBV2 and TRBJ2-5; 11 bases map to TRBD1. The CDR3 has 14 amino acids. V trimming: 8 bases; J trimming: 5 bases; junction bases outside the gene matches: 7. Germline CDR1 reads SNHLY; CDR2 reads FYNNEI. CDR3 amino acids: CASGTGTGGETQYF. Here the CDR3 DNA reads TGTGCCAGCGGGACCGGGACAGGGGGGGAGACCCAGTACTTC.

The chain joins TRBV5-6 to TRBJ1-1; unclear D gene. CDR3 length: 13 amino acids. CDR1 is SGHDT, CDR2 YYEEEE, per germline. V lost 3 bases and J lost 3, with 9 bases in between. The CDR3 loop reads CASSYGLYTEAFF. The DNA for the CDR3 is TGTGCCAGCAGCTATGGACTGTACACTGAAGCTTTCTTT.

The rearrangement links TRBV7-9 to TRBJ2-1; D is perhaps TRBD2 (6 bases). Germline V gene data show CDR1 as SEHNR and CDR2 as FQNEAQ (reference sequence). V was shortened by 1 base and J by 6 bases, with 10 bases between the two germline ends. CDR3 length: 14 residues. The DNA for the CDR3 is TGTGCCAGCAGCTTAGGCGGGACGGGCAATGAGCAGTTCTTC. Translated: CASSLGGTGNEQFF.

The J gene is TRBJ1-2, the V gene TRBV10-3, with TRBD1 matching over 8 bases. CDR1 and CDR2 (germline): ENHRY, SYGVKD. The junction had 3 bases not matched to a gene; V was cut back by 2 bases and J by 7 bases. This CDR3 comprises 13 residues. The CDR3 loop is CAISEDRGGGYTF. DNA for the CDR3: TGTGCCATCAGTGAGGACAGGGGTGGTGGCTACACCTTC.

The chain couples TRBV10-3 to TRBJ1-5; D is unresolved. The germline V gene encodes CDR1 ENHRY and CDR2 SYGVKD. V lost 6 bases and J lost 7, with 13 bases in between. The CDR3 totals 13 residues. CDR3 in DNA: TGTGCCATCAGAAGGGAGGAGTTACAGCCCCAGCATTTT. Encoded protein: CAIRREELQPQHF.

V is TRBV18 and J is TRBJ1-4; D is uncertain. The V end was cut by 4 bases, the J end by 8 bases, with 11 bases between. The length of the CDR3 is 13 residues. Germline V CDR1 and CDR2: KGHSH, LQKENI. The CDR3 DNA is TGTGCCAGCTCACGAGGTATCGAGGAAAAACTGTTTTTT. It specifies CASSRGIEEKLFF.

This clone was detected once. V is TRBV19 and J is TRBJ1-5, with D uncertain. CDR3 length: 12 amino acids. Germline V lookup: CDR1 LNHDA, CDR2 SQIVND (reference sequence). The CDR3 loop reads CASSHYNQPQHF. The CDR3 DNA reads TGTGCTTCATCCCACTACAATCAGCCCCAGCATTTT.

V and J are TRBV27 and TRBJ2-3, with 10 bases fitting TRBD2. The CDR3 covers 18 residues. Unmatched junction bases numbered 15, after V lost 4 bases and J lost 5 bases. CDR1 and CDR2 (germline): MNHEY, SMNVEV (reference sequence). The CDR3: CASSSISSSGRAQDTQYF. CDR3 DNA: TGTGCCAGCAGTTCAATATCCTCCAGCGGGAGGGCCCAAGATACGCAGTATTTT.

The count of this clone is one. This chain connects TRBV7-2 to TRBJ1-1; D is unresolved. Trimming left V 5 bases short and J 10 bases short, with 17 bases between. CDR3 length equals 13 residues. Germline CDR1 and CDR2: SGHTA and FQGNSA. The CDR3 loop reads CASSPNPSASAFF. The DNA for the CDR3 is TGTGCCAGCAGCCCAAACCCTAGTGCGTCAGCTTTCTTT.